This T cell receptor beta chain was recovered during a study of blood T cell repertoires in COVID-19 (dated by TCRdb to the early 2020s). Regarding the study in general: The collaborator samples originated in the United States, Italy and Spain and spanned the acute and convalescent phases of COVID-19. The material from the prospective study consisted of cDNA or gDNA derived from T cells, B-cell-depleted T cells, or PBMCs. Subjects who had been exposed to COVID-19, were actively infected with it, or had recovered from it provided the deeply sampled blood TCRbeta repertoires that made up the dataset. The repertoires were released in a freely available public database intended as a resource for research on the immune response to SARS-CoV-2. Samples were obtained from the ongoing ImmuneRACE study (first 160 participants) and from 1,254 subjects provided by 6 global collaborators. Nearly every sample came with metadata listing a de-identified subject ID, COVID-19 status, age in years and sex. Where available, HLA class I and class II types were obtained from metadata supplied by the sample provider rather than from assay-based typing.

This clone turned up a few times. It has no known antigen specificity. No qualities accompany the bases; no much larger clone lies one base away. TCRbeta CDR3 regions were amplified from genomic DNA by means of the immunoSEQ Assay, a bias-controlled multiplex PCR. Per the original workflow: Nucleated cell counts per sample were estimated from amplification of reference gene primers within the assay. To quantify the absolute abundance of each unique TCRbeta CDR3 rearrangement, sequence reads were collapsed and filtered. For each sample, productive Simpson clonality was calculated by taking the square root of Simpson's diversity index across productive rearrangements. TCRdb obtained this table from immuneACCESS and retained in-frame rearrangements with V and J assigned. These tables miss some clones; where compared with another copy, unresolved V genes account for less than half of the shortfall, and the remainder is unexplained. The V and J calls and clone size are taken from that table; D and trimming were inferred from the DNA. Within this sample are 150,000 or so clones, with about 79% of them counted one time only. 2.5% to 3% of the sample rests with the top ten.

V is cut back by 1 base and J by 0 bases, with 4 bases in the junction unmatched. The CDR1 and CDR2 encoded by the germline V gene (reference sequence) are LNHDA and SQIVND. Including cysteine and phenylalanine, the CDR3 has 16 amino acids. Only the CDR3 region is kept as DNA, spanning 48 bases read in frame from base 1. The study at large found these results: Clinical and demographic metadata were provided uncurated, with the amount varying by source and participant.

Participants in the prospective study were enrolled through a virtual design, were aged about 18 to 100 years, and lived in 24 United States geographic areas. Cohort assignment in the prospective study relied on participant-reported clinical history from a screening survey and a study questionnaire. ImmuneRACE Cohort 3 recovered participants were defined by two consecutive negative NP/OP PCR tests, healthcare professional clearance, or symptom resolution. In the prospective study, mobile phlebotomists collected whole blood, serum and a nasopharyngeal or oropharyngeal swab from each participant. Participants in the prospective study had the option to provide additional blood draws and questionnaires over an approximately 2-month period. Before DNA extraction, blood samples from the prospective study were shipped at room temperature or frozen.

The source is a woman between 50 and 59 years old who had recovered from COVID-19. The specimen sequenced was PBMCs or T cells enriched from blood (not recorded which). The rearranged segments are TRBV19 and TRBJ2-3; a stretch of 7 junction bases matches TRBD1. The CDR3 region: CASSIGRGLSTDTQYF. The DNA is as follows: TGTGCCAGTAGTATAGGAAGGGGGCTCAGCACAGATACGCAGTATTTT. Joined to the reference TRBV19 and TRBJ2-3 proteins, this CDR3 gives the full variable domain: DGGITQSPKYLFRKEGQNVTLSCEQNLNHDAMYWYRQDPGQGLRLIYYSQIVNDFQKGDIAEGYSVSREKKESFPLTVTSAQKNPTAFYLCASSIGRGLSTDTQYFGPGTRLTVL.